This T cell receptor (beta chain) was observed in a study of T-cell memory formation after mild COVID-19. V was trimmed by 3 bases and J by 4 bases, leaving 12 bases between them. From germline, CDR1 is LNHNV and CDR2 YYDKDF (reference sequence). The CDR3 covers 14 residues. Each CDR3 protein is one row after TCRdb ran MiXCR on the 5' RACE reads. The table shows around 320,000 distinct CDR3 sequences, with 25% to 30% occurring only once. Turning to this clonotype: Its matching antigen is unknown.

Overall study results and limits: CD4+ contracting clones lay mainly in CM and EM, CD8+ ones in EMRA.

The V and J genes are TRBV15 and TRBJ1-1; D perhaps matches TRBD1 (6 bases). The specimen sequenced was PBMCs or a T cell subset sorted from them (not recorded which). The receptor comes from an adult woman who had mild COVID-19 (a few samples of this study predate the infection). Cell type and time point are not known. CDR3 bases: TGTGCCACCAGCAGTAGGGACATCGGCACTGAAGCTTTCTTT. Its protein is CATSSRDIGTEAFF.